This passage covers 15 T cell receptor beta chains from one sample sequenced in a study of beta chain features in type 1 diabetes. Study-wide points: Across all four CD4+ subsets, people with type 1 diabetes showed modestly shorter TCRB CDR3s.

These receptors' targets are unknown. As every portion of the isolated RNA was reverse transcribed, the sequencing read expressed TCRB transcripts. The repertoire was sequenced with immunoSEQ multiplex PCR; TCRdb's copy has only in-frame clones and lacks some. The table lists 600,000 to 700,000 clones, around 11% of them singletons. Material for sequencing was naive CD4+ T cells from blood. The receptors here all came from a man in his thirties or forties with type 1 diabetes.

The chain has TRBV21-1 and TRBJ1-4; TRBD1 was called by the table and not checked on the DNA. TRBV21-1 is noted as a pseudogene. The CDR3 spans 16 residues. The CDR3 sequence is CASSKGGTGDGEKLFF. DNA for the CDR3: TGTGCCAGCAGCAAAGGGGGGACAGGGGACGGCGAAAAACTGTTTTTT.

The table lists this clone with a few counts. The genes are TRBV7-9 and TRBJ1-2, with D possibly being TRBD1 (6 bases). The ends were cut back, 1 base at V and 1 base at J, with 10 bases in the middle. CDR3 length: 15 residues. Germline V gives CDR1 SEHNR, CDR2 FQNEAQ (reference sequence). The CDR3 DNA follows: TGTGCCAGCAGCTTAGACAGGGCTTATAACTATGGCTACACCTTC. It codes for CASSLDRAYNYGYTF. The full variable domain, completed using reference TRBV7-9 and TRBJ1-2, is DTGVSQNPRHKITKRGQNVTFRCDPISEHNRLYWYRQTLGQGPEFLTYFQNEAQLEKSRLLSDRFSAERPKGSFSTLEIQRTEQGDSAMYLCASSLDRAYNYGYTFGSGTRLTVV.

The rearrangement joins TRBV5-6 to TRBJ1-6; D is unclear. Trimming took 4 bases from V and 0 from J, leaving 11 bases between them. The CDR3 spans 16 residues. Germline V CDR1 and CDR2: SGHDT, YYEEEE. In DNA, the CDR3 is TGTGCCAGCAGCCCGACATCGAGCTCCTATAATTCACCCCTCCACTTT. It codes for CASSPTSSSYNSPLHF.

This chain links TRBV5-6 with TRBJ1-2; D is possibly TRBD1 (6 bases). V lost 0 bases, J lost 2 bases, and 11 bases lay in between. CDR3 length: 15 amino acids. Germline assignment: CDR1 SGHDT and CDR2 YYEEEE. The CDR3 loop is CASSLEVTGNYGYTF. The CDR3 bases are TGTGCCAGCAGCTTGGAGGTTACAGGGAACTATGGCTACACCTTC.

This clone appeared a few times. The chain couples TRBV11-2 to TRBJ2-7; D perhaps matches TRBD1 (6 bases). The CDR3 runs 13 residues. V lost 4 bases to trimming and J lost 8 bases, with 15 bases between them. CDR1 SGHAT and CDR2 FQNNGV come from the germline V gene. Here the CDR3 reads CASSSSGAPQQYF. CDR3 bases: TGTGCCAGCAGCTCCTCAGGGGCCCCCCAGCAGTACTTC.

The genes are TRBV29-1 and TRBJ1-2; 7 bases are shared with TRBD1. In germline, CDR1 is SQVTM, CDR2 ANQGSEA. This CDR3 is built from 15 residues. V was clipped by 7 bases and J by 3 bases; unmatched bases: 14. The CDR3 bases are TGCAGCGGGACCTCGGGGTATGACAGGGACTATGGCTACACCTTC. Amino acids: CSGTSGYDRDYGYTF.

Worth noting for this clone: Mismatch with germline at one junction end may stem from a read error. The chain uses TRBV18 and TRBJ2-7; D tentatively reads TRBD1 or TRBD2 (6 bases each). Germline V gene sequence: CDR1 KGHSH, CDR2 LQKENI. CDR3 size: 16 residues. This CDR3 reads CASSSPSVGGTYEQYF. DNA for the CDR3: TGTGCCAGCTCATCACCGTCCGTAGGGGGGACTTACGAGCAGTACTTC. Supplemented by reference TRBV18 and TRBJ2-7, the full variable domain reads NAGVMQNPRHLVRRRGQEARLRCSPMKGHSHVYWYRQLPEEGLKFMVYLQKENIIDESGMPKERFSAEFPKEGPSILRIQQVVRGDSAAYFCASSSPSVGGTYEQYFGPGTRLTVT.

This clone was detected only a few times. The V and J genes are TRBV18 and TRBJ2-1, with 13 bases that match TRBD2. V was pared by 3 bases and J by 3 bases, with 2 bases of the junction left unmatched. Germline V CDR1 and CDR2: KGHSH, LQKENI. The CDR3 covers 16 residues. CDR3 in amino acids: CASSPWTSGGYNEQFF. For the CDR3, the DNA is TGTGCCAGCTCACCTTGGACTAGCGGGGGCTACAATGAGCAGTTCTTC.

Of note for this clone: The sample contains more than one DNA sequence encoding this CDR3. The chain combines TRBV7-2 with TRBJ1-5, with 8 bases that match TRBD1. V shed 2 bases and J 2 bases; nucleotides not matched to a gene: 2. Looked up from germline, CDR1 is SGHTA and CDR2 is FQGNSA. The CDR3 has 15 amino acids. Here the CDR3 DNA reads TGTGCCAGCAGCTTACAGGGGGCCGGCAATCAGCCCCAGCATTTT. Amino acids: CASSLQGAGNQPQHF.

The rearrangement uses TRBV7-6 and TRBJ2-6; 7 positions match TRBD1. This CDR3 is 14 amino acids long. Germline CDR1 and CDR2: SGHVS and FNYEAQ. J lost 7 bases, V lost 6 bases, and 6 bases had no gene match. Here the CDR3 reads CASSQTGTANVLTF. The CDR3, as DNA: TGTGCCAGCAGTCAGACAGGGACCGCCAACGTCCTGACTTTC.

This chain joins TRBV18 and TRBJ1-2; D is perhaps TRBD1 (5 bases). CDR1 is KGHSH, CDR2 LQKENI, per germline. V was trimmed by 3 bases and J by 1 base, leaving 9 bases between them. This CDR3 is 14 amino acids long. The CDR3 spells CASSPDRINYGYTF. CDR3 coding DNA: TGTGCCAGCTCACCCGACAGAATTAACTATGGCTACACCTTC. Full variable domain (outside the CDR3, taken from reference TRBV18 and TRBJ1-2): NAGVMQNPRHLVRRRGQEARLRCSPMKGHSHVYWYRQLPEEGLKFMVYLQKENIIDESGMPKERFSAEFPKEGPSILRIQQVVRGDSAAYFCASSPDRINYGYTFGSGTRLTVV.

This clone was seen more than once but under ten times. The chain is built from TRBV4-2 and TRBJ1-4; D possibly corresponds to TRBD1 (6 bases). Trimming left V 4 bases short and J 0 bases short, with 12 bases between. The CDR3 spans 16 residues. Germline V gene lookup returns CDR1 LGHNA and CDR2 YNFKEQ. This CDR3 is CASSRGQYATNEKLFF. CDR3 bases: TGTGCCAGCAGCCGAGGACAGTATGCAACTAATGAAAAACTGTTTTTT.

This clone was found a few times. This chain links TRBV15 with TRBJ2-2; TRBD1 or TRBD2 may be the D gene (5 bases each). CDR1 and CDR2 (germline): LNHNV, YYDKDF (reference sequence). The CDR3 sequence is 14 residues long. The V end was cut by 5 bases, the J end by 2 bases, with 9 bases between. CDR3 protein: CATSEGRNTGELFF. The CDR3 DNA reads TGTGCCACCAGCGAGGGGCGAAACACCGGGGAGCTGTTTTTT.

The chain couples TRBV7-6 to TRBJ2-5, with D unresolved. The CDR3 runs 12 residues. The germline gives CDR1 SGHVS, CDR2 FNYEAQ. The germline V and J ends were trimmed by 5 bases and 4 bases, with 8 bases remaining between them. The CDR3 sequence: CASSPYRETQYF. In nucleotides, the CDR3 is TGTGCCAGCAGCCCCTATCGAGAGACCCAGTACTTC.

This clone has just a few counts. V and J are TRBV14 and TRBJ1-4, with 7 bases identical to TRBD1. From germline, CDR1 is SGHDN and CDR2 FVKESK. V trimming: 4 bases; J trimming: 10 bases; junction bases outside the gene matches: 6. The CDR3 has 13 residues. For the CDR3, the DNA is TGTGCCAGCAGCCTTGACAGGGTGGGAAAACTGTTTTTT. As protein: CASSLDRVGKLFF.